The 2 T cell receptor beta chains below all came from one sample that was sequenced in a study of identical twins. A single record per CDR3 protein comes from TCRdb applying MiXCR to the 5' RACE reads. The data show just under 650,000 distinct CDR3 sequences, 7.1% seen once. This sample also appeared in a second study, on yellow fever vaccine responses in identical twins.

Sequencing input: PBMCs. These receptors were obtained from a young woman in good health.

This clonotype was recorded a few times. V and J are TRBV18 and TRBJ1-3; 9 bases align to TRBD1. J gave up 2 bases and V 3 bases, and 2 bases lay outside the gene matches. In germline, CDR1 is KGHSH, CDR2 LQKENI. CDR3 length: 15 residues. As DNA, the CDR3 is TGTGCCAGCTCACCGGGGACAGGGACTGGAAACACCATATATTTT. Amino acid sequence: CASSPGTGTGNTIYF.

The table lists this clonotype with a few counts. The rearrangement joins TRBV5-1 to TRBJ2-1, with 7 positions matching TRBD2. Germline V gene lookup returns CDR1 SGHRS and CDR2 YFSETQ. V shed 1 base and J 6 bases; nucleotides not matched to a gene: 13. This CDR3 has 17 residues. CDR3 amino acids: CASSLQKTSARLNEQFF. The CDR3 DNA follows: TGCGCCAGCAGCTTGCAGAAAACTAGCGCCCGTCTCAATGAGCAGTTCTTC. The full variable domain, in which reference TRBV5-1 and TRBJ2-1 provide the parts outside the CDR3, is KAGVTQTPRYLIKTRGQQVTLSCSPISGHRSVSWYQQTPGQGLQFLFEYFSETQRNKGNFPGRFSGRQFSNSRSEMNVSTLELGDSALYLCASSLQKTSARLNEQFFGPGTRLTVL.